Given below is one TCR beta chain in context. Per the study methods: Nucleated cell counts were estimated from reference gene primer amplification. Data came from immunoSEQ multiplex PCR; TCRdb stores just in-frame clones and leaves some out. V, J and clone size derive from that table, while D and trimming were established from the DNA sequence. The table includes fewer than 400,000 clones, about nine tenths detected once. In Seattle, patients joined the study during active infection and were tracked longitudinally. The germline V and J ends were trimmed by 5 bases and 8 bases, with 16 bases remaining between them. The CDR3 extends over 13 amino acids. Germline V gene lookup returns CDR1 SGDLS and CDR2 YYNGEE. This specimen comes from a study of blood T cell repertoires in COVID-19. Whole-study context: Acute-phase and convalescent COVID-19 samples originated in the United States, Italy and Spain. T cells, B-cell-depleted T cells, or PBMCs supplied cDNA or gDNA.

This receptor was obtained from a woman aged 25 to 39 with COVID-19, enrolled during active disease. The chain links TRBV9 to TRBJ1-2; weak D call: TRBD1 (6 bases). Sequenced input: peripheral blood. DNA for the CDR3: TGTGCCAGCAGTGAGGGGGGGCAGGACGGCTACACCTTC. It encodes CASSEGGQDGYTF.